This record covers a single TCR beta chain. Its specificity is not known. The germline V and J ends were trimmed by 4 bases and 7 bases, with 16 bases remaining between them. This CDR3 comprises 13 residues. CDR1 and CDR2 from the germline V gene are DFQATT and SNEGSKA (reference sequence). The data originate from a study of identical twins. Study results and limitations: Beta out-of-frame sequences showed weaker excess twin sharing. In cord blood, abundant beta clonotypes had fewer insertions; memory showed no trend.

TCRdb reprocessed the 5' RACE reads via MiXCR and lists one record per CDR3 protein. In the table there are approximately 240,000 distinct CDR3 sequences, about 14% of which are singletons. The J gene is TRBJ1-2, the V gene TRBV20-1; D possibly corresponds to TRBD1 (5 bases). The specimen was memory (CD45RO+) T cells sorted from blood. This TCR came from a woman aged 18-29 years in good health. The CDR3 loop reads CSAKTGTETGYTF. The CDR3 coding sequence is TGCAGTGCTAAAACCGGGACGGAGACTGGCTACACCTTC.